This entry describes one TCR beta chain. Its antigen is undetermined. Within the sample, other DNA sequences also encode this same CDR3. These data are taken from a study of cytomegalovirus exposure and HLA in healthy donors. Researchers ran the PCR with 60 Vbeta and 13 Jbeta primers. The table came from immunoSEQ multiplex PCR; TCRdb's copy has only in-frame clones and leaves some out. The sample has about 77,000 clones, 60% to 85% seen once. Study outcomes and limitations: The majority of CMV-associated TCR beta chains were reported as apparently HLA-restricted in a later analysis.

This CDR3 comprises 17 residues. Trimming removed 2 bases from V and 2 bases from J; junction bases left unmatched: 10. Germline CDR1 WSHSY, CDR2 SAAADI. The specimen sequenced was PBMCs. This receptor was identified in a man in his forties in good health and CMV-seronegative. The chain carries TRBV10-2 and TRBJ2-7; 9 positions agree with TRBD2. The chain's CDR3 is CASSEPFGVAGAYEQYF. CDR3 bases: TGCGCCAGCAGTGAGCCCTTCGGGGTAGCGGGAGCCTACGAGCAGTACTTC.